The text below deals with one TCR beta chain. Source study methods: From reference gene primer amplification, estimates of nucleated cell counts were derived. TCRdb's copy holds only in-frame clones and misses some; the assay was immunoSEQ multiplex PCR. V, J and clone size derive from that table, while D and trimming were established from the DNA sequence. This sample carries tens of thousands of clones, about 86% of them seen once, and the ten largest clones take 59%. Germline values: CDR1 LGHDT, CDR2 YNNKEL (reference sequence). The length of the CDR3 is 19 residues. Trimming stripped 0 bases from V and 0 bases from J, with 19 bases between. This specimen comes from a study of blood T cell repertoires in COVID-19. Study context: Samples of COVID-19 (acute and convalescent) were obtained from the United States, Italy and Spain. The cDNA or gDNA used as material had been derived from T cells, B-cell-depleted T cells, or PBMCs.

The sequenced material came from peripheral blood. The sequence came from a man aged 65 to 85 with acute or convalescent COVID-19. The chain uses TRBV3-1 (or the pseudogene TRBV3-2) and TRBJ2-3, with a possible D match to TRBD1 (7 bases). DNA for the CDR3: TGTGCCAGCAGCCAAGAGCACCCCCAGGGGGGTCCTAGCACAGATACGCAGTATTTT. Translation: CASSQEHPQGGPSTDTQYF.